This T cell receptor (beta chain) was sequenced in a study of T cell responses to AZD1222 COVID-19 vaccine. On this clone itself: Its specificity is not known.

The CDR3 is 15 amino acids. Germline lookup yields CDR1 SGHAT and CDR2 FQNNGV. The V end was cut by 5 bases, the J end by 0 bases, with 11 bases between. TCRdb keeps only in-frame clones here, not all; method: immunoSEQ multiplex PCR. The sample contains roughly 58,000 clones, about 85% of which appear only once. Study-wide results and caveats: When two AZD1222 doses had been given, Spike-specific TCR breadth and depth rose.

The clonotype was recovered from an adult in good health. The sample was peripheral blood, taken on day 0 of MenACWY control vaccination. The rearrangement uses TRBV11-2 and TRBJ1-5, with D maybe TRBD1 (5 bases). The CDR3 reads CASSPDGASNQPQHF. CDR3 DNA sequence: TGTGCCAGCAGCCCCGACGGGGCTAGCAATCAGCCCCAGCATTTT.